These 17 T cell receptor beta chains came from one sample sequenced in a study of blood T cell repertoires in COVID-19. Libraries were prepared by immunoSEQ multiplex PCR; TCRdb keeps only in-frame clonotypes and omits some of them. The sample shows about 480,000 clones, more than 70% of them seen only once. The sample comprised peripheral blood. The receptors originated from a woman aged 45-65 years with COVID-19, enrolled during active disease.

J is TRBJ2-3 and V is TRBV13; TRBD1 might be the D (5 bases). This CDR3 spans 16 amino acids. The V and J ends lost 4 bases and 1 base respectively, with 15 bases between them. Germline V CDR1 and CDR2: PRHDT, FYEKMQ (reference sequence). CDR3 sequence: CASSSSYGARTDTQYF. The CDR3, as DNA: TGTGCCAGCAGCTCCTCCTATGGGGCCCGCACAGATACGCAGTATTTT.

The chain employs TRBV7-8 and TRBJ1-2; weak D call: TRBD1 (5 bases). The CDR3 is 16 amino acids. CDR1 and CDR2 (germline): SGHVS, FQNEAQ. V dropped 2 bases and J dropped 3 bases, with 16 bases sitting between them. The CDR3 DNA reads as TGTGCCAGCAGCTTAAGGGGCGGGGAGTCTGACTATGGCTACACCTTC. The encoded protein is CASSLRGGESDYGYTF.

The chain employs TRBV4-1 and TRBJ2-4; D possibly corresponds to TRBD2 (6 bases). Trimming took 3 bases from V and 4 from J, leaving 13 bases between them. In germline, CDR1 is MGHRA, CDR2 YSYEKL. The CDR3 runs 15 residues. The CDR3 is CASSQEGPQKNIQYF. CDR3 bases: TGCGCCAGCAGCCAGGAGGGACCGCAAAAAAACATTCAGTACTTC.

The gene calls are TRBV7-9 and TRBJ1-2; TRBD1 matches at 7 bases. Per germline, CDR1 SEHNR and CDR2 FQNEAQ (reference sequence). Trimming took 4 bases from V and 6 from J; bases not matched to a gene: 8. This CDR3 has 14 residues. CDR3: CASSSTGKAHGYTF. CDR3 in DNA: TGTGCCAGCAGCTCGACAGGGAAGGCGCATGGCTACACCTTC. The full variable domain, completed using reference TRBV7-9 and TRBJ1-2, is DTGVSQNPRHKITKRGQNVTFRCDPISEHNRLYWYRQTLGQGPEFLTYFQNEAQLEKSRLLSDRFSAERPKGSFSTLEIQRTEQGDSAMYLCASSSTGKAHGYTFGSGTRLTVV.

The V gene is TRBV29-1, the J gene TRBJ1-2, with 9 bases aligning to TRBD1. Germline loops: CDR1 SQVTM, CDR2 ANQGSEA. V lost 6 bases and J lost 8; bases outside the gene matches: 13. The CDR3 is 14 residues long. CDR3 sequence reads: CSVQTGGGLGGYTF. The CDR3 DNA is TGCAGCGTGCAAACAGGGGGCGGGTTGGGAGGCTACACCTTC.

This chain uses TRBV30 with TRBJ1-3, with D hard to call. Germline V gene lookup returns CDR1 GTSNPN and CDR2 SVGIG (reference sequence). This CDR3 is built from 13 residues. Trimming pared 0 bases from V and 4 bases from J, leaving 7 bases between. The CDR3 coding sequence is TGTGCCTGGAGTGTAAGCTCGGGAAACACCATATATTTT. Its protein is CAWSVSSGNTIYF.

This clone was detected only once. As DNA, the CDR3 is TGTGCCACCAGCATGACTAGCGACGTATTAGGAGATACGCAGTATTTT. Translated: CATSMTSDVLGDTQYF. This rearrangement joins TRBV15 to TRBJ2-3; TRBD2 matches 8 bases. J was trimmed by 5 bases and V by 4 bases; bases with no gene match: 11. The CDR3 runs to 16 residues. CDR1 and CDR2 from the germline V gene are LNHNV and YYDKDF (reference sequence).

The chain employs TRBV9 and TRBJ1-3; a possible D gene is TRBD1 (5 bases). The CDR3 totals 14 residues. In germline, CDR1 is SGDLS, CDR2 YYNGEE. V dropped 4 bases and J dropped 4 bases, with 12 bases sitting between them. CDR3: CASSPGGVGNTIYF. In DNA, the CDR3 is TGTGCCAGCAGCCCGGGGGGGGTCGGAAACACCATATATTTT.

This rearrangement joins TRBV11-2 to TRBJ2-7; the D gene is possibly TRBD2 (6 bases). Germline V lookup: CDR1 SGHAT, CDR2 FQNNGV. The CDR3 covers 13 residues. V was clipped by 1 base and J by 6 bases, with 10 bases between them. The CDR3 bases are TGTGCCAGCAGCTTAGGGGGAGGCACCGAGCAGTACTTC. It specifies CASSLGGGTEQYF.

The CDR3 spells CASSYGHTYEQYF. As DNA, the CDR3 is TGTGCCAGCAGTTACGGACACACCTACGAGCAGTACTTC. The chain has TRBV6-6 and TRBJ2-7; D is perhaps TRBD1 (5 bases). The CDR3 spans 13 residues. Per the germline V gene, CDR1 is MNHNY and CDR2 is SVGAGI (reference sequence). Trimming left V 2 bases short and J 2 bases short, with 7 bases between.

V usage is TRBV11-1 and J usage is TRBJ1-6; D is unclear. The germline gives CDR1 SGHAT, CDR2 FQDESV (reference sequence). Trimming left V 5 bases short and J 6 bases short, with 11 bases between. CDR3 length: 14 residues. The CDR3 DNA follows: TGTGCCAGCAGCCTCGAAGGCGGTAATTCACCCCTCCACTTT. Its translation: CASSLEGGNSPLHF.

CDR3 in DNA: TGTGCCAGCAGCTTCAGCTATTCAGGGGGTTACGAGCAGTACTTC. This codes for CASSFSYSGGYEQYF. This chain links TRBV11-2 with TRBJ2-7, with TRBD1 matching over 7 bases. In germline, CDR1 is SGHAT, CDR2 FQNNGV. The ends lost 3 bases at V and 4 bases at J; junction bases unmatched: 9. This CDR3 has 15 amino acids.

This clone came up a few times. The DNA for the CDR3 is TGTGCCAGCAGTCGAGACCAGGGGTTTGACTATGGCTACACCTTC. Protein sequence: CASSRDQGFDYGYTF. The rearrangement links TRBV2 to TRBJ1-2; weak D call: TRBD1 (6 bases). From germline, CDR1 is SNHLY and CDR2 FYNNEI. This CDR3 has 15 amino acids. The germline V and J ends were trimmed by 5 bases and 3 bases, with 16 bases remaining between them. Using reference TRBV2 and TRBJ1-2 for the parts outside the CDR3, the full variable domain is EPEVTQTPSHQVTQMGQEVILRCVPISNHLYFYWYRQILGQKVEFLVSFYNNEISEKSEIFDDQFSVERPDGSNFTLKIRSTKLEDSAMYFCASSRDQGFDYGYTFGSGTRLTVV.

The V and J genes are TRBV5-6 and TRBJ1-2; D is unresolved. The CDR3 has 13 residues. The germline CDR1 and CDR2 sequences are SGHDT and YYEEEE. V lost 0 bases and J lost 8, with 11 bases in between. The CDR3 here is CASSLAGPGGYTF. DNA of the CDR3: TGTGCCAGCAGCTTGGCCGGACCGGGGGGCTACACCTTC.

The CDR3 loop reads CASSIQVTGVRYGYTF. Here the CDR3 DNA reads TGTGCCAGTAGTATACAAGTCACAGGGGTGCGCTATGGCTACACCTTC. The chain couples TRBV19 to TRBJ1-2; 7 bases match TRBD1. The CDR3 length is 16 residues. J gave up 4 bases and V 2 bases, and 10 bases lay outside the gene matches. Germline V gives CDR1 LNHDA, CDR2 SQIVND (reference sequence).

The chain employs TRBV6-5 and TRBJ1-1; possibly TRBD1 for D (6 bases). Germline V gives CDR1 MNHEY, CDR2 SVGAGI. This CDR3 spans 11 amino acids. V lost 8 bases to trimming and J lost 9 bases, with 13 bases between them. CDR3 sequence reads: CASGPDRQAFF. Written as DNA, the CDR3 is TGTGCCAGCGGCCCCGACAGGCAAGCTTTCTTT.

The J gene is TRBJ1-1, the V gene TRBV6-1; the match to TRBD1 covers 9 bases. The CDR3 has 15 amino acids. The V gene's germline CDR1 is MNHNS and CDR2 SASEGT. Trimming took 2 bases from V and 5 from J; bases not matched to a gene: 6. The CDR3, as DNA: TGTGCCAGCAGTGAATCAGGGACAGGGAAAACTGAAGCTTTCTTT. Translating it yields CASSESGTGKTEAFF.